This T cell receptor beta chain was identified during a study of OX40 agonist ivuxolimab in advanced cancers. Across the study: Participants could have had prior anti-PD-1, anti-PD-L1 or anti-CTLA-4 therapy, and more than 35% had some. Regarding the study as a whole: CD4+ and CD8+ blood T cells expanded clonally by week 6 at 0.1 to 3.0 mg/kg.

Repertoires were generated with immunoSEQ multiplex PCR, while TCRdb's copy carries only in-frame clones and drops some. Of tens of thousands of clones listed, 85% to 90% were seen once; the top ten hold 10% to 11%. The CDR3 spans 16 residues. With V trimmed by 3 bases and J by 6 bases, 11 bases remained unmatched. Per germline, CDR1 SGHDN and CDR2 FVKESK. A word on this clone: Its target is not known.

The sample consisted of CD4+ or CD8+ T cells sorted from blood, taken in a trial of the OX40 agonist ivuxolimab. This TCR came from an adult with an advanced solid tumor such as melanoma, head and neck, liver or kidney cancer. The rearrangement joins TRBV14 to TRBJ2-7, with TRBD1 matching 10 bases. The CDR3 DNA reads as TGTGCCAGCAGCCAGGGACCGGGACAGGGGCTTGGCGAGCAGTACTTC. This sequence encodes CASSQGPGQGLGEQYF.